The 17 T cell receptor beta chains below all came from one sample that was sequenced in a study of early stage breast cancer tumors. Repertoires were generated with immunoSEQ multiplex PCR, while TCRdb's copy carries only in-frame clones and drops some. This repertoire shows about 53,000 clones, approximately 90% found once; its top ten account for 5%. The specimen was blood. The receptors were gathered from a person aged 65-85 years with breast cancer.

Here the CDR3 reads CASSIVRERVIMNTEAFF. DNA of the CDR3: TGTGCCAGTAGTATAGTACGGGAAAGGGTAATTATGAACACTGAAGCTTTCTTT. The V gene is TRBV19, the J gene TRBJ1-1; D call uncertain. The V and J ends lost 1 base and 0 bases respectively, with 18 bases between them. The CDR3 is 18 amino acids. Germline values: CDR1 LNHDA, CDR2 SQIVND (reference sequence).

The gene calls are TRBV2 and TRBJ2-7, with D maybe TRBD1 (6 bases). V was pared by 11 bases and J by 4 bases, with 21 bases between. The germline V gene has CDR1 SNHLY and CDR2 FYNNEI. This CDR3 has 14 residues. This CDR3 is CASRPGHNMYEQYF. In DNA, the CDR3 is TGTGCCTCCCGGCCGGGACATAATATGTACGAGCAGTACTTC.

This clone appeared once. Written as DNA, the CDR3 is TGTGCCAGCTCCCCCCCTGCCGGAGATGAGCAGTTCTTC. Protein sequence: CASSPPAGDEQFF. The chain employs TRBV18 and TRBJ2-1; no firm D call. Trimming pared 6 bases from V and 8 bases from J, leaving 14 bases between. This CDR3 has 13 amino acids. Germline V gene lookup returns CDR1 KGHSH and CDR2 LQKENI.

The rearrangement joins TRBV7-3 to TRBJ2-1, with 11 bases that match TRBD1. The CDR3 extends over 14 amino acids. With 5 bases clipped from V and 8 bases from J, the junction kept 5 bases outside the gene matches. In germline, CDR1 is SGHTA, CDR2 FQGTGA. The CDR3 region has the DNA TGTGCCAGCAGCAGGGACAGGGGGTCCGATGAGCAGTTCTTC. Amino acid sequence: CASSRDRGSDEQFF.

V usage is TRBV14 and J usage is TRBJ1-3; 7 bases align to TRBD1. CDR3 length: 16 amino acids. Germline CDR1 reads SGHDN; CDR2 reads FVKESK. J gave up 0 bases and V 5 bases, and 7 bases lay outside the gene matches. The CDR3 DNA follows: TGTGCCAGCAGCACCTGGACAGGCCACTCTGGAAACACCATATATTTT. Protein product: CASSTWTGHSGNTIYF.

This clone was counted once. The chain combines TRBV18 with TRBJ2-7, with TRBD1 matching over 12 bases. The CDR3 loop spans 18 amino acids. Germline lookup yields CDR1 KGHSH and CDR2 LQKENI. V shed 2 bases, J shed 2 bases, and the junction held 10 bases outside the gene matches. CDR3 nucleotide sequence: TGTGCCAGCTCACCAATGGGGACAGGGGGCGCCTTTGCCTACGAGCAGTACTTC. Its translation: CASSPMGTGGAFAYEQYF.

The chain links TRBV6-5 to TRBJ2-1, with D tentatively TRBD2 (6 bases). The length of the CDR3 is 13 residues. Germline V gene data show CDR1 as MNHEY and CDR2 as SVGAGI. V was pared by 6 bases and J by 7 bases, with 13 bases between. This CDR3 reads CASSILEGNEQFF. CDR3 coding DNA: TGTGCCAGCAGCATTCTGGAGGGGAATGAGCAGTTCTTC.

J is TRBJ2-6 and V is TRBV4-3; D not resolved. V was pared by 0 bases and J by 0 bases, with 3 bases between. The CDR3 length is 15 residues. Germline V gene sequence: CDR1 LGHNA, CDR2 YSLEER. DNA for the CDR3: TGCGCCAGCAGCCAAGACGGCTCTGGGGCCAACGTCCTGACTTTC. Residues: CASSQDGSGANVLTF.

CDR3 amino acids: CASSPGLGQGTYEQYF. Written as DNA, the CDR3 is TGCGCCAGCAGCCCGGGTTTGGGACAGGGGACCTACGAGCAGTACTTC. This chain uses TRBV4-3 with TRBJ2-7; TRBD1 aligns across 10 bases. The CDR3 covers 16 residues. Looked up from germline, CDR1 is LGHNA and CDR2 is YSLEER. Trimming at V came to 4 bases and at J to 2 bases, leaving 8 bases not matched to a gene.

This clone was found once. J is TRBJ1-6 and V is TRBV5-5, with D unclear. The V end lost 1 base, the J end lost 0 bases, and 5 bases lay between the germline ends. CDR3 length equals 15 residues. Per the germline V gene, CDR1 is SGHKS and CDR2 is YYEKEE (reference sequence). The CDR3 DNA reads as TGTGCCAGCAGCTTGCCGGTCTCCTATAATTCACCCCTCCACTTT. Translating gives CASSLPVSYNSPLHF.

For the CDR3, the DNA is TGTGCCAGCAGCCAAGGGACACCGTACGAGCAGTACTTC. Translated, it gives CASSQGTPYEQYF. The rearrangement uses TRBV7-7 and TRBJ2-7; D possibly corresponds to TRBD1 (6 bases). The CDR3 extends over 13 amino acids. V was pared by 5 bases and J by 4 bases, with 12 bases between. Germline values: CDR1 SSHAT, CDR2 FNYEAQ (reference sequence).

This clone was found once. This chain connects TRBV11-2 to TRBJ2-5, with a weak D call TRBD1 (6 bases). This CDR3 is 15 amino acids long. The ends were cut back, 2 bases at V and 5 bases at J, with 15 bases in the middle. Germline CDR1 and CDR2: SGHAT and FQNNGV. The CDR3 DNA follows: TGTGCCAGCAGCTTAAGAGGGACACTGGACGAGACCCAGTACTTC. This translates into CASSLRGTLDETQYF.

The CDR3 loop is CASSSDSGNYGYTF. In DNA form, the CDR3 reads TGTGCCAGCAGCTCGGACAGCGGTAACTATGGCTACACCTTC. The chain uses TRBV7-2 and TRBJ1-2; D might be TRBD1 (6 bases). CDR3 length: 14 amino acids. The germline V gene has CDR1 SGHTA and CDR2 FQGNSA. V was trimmed by 4 bases and J by 1 base, leaving 10 bases between them.

The chain employs TRBV7-2 and TRBJ2-1; 8 nucleotides line up with TRBD2. CDR3 length equals 12 residues. Germline V lookup: CDR1 SGHTA, CDR2 FQGNSA. The junction had 6 bases not matched to a gene; V was cut back by 3 bases and J by 14 bases. CDR3 in DNA: TGTGCCAGCAGCTTCCCAGCGGGAGTTAAGTTCTTC. It specifies CASSFPAGVKFF.

The chain couples TRBV25-1 to TRBJ2-2; the D is unclear. CDR1 is MGHDK, CDR2 SYGVNS, per germline. V lost 2 bases and J lost 1, with 5 bases in between. This CDR3 region has 14 residues. Here the CDR3 reads CASSEVRNTGELFF. Written as DNA, the CDR3 is TGTGCCAGCAGTGAAGTCAGGAACACCGGGGAGCTGTTTTTT.

This chain links TRBV6-6 with TRBJ1-2; 9 bases map to TRBD1. CDR1 is MNHNY, CDR2 SVGAGI, per germline (reference sequence). The CDR3 is 12 amino acids. The V and J ends lost 10 bases and 6 bases, in that order; junction bases with no gene match: 6. CDR3: CATHTGGNGYTF. The CDR3 DNA follows: TGTGCCACCCACACAGGGGGCAATGGCTACACCTTC.

This rearrangement joins TRBV27 to TRBJ2-7; 9 positions match TRBD1. Germline trimming cut 6 bases from V and 0 bases from J; bases unmatched to any gene: 3. Germline CDR1 and CDR2: MNHEY and SMNVEV (reference sequence). The CDR3 contains 14 residues. The CDR3 is CASSDRGFSYEQYF. CDR3 DNA: TGTGCCAGCAGCGACAGGGGGTTCTCCTACGAGCAGTACTTC.